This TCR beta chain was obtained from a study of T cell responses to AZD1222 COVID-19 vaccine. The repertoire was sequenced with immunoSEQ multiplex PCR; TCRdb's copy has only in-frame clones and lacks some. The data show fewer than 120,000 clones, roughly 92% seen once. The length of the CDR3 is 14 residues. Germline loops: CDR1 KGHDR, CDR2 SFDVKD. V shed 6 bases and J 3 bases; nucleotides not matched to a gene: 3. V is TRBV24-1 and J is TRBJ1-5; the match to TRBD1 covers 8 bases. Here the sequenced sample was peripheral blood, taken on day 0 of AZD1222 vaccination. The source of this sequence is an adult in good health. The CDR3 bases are TGTGCCACCAGTCAGGGGGCCCCCAATCAGCCCCAGCATTTT. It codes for CATSQGAPNQPQHF.